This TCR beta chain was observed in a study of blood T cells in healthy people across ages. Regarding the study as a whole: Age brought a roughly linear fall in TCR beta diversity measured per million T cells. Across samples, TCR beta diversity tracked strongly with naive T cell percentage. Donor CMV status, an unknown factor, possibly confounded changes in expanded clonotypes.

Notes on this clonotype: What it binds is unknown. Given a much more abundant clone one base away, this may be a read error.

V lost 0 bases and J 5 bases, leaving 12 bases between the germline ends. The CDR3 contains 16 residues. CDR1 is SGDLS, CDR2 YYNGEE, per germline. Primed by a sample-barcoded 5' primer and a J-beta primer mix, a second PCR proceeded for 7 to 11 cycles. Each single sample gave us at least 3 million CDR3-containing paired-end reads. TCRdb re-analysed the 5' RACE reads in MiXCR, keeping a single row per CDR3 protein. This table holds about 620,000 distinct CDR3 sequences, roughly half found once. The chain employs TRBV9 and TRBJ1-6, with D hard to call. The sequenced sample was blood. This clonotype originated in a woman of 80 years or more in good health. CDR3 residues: CASSVGAIWDNSPLHF. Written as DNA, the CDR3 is TGTGCCAGCAGCGTAGGGGCAATCTGGGATAATTCACCCCTCCACTTT. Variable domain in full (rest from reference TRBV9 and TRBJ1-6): DSGVTQTPKHLITATGQRVTLRCSPRSGDLSVYWYQQSLDQGLQFLIQYYNGEERAKGNILERFSAQQFPDLHSELNLSSLELGDSALYFCASSVGAIWDNSPLHFGNGTRLTVT.